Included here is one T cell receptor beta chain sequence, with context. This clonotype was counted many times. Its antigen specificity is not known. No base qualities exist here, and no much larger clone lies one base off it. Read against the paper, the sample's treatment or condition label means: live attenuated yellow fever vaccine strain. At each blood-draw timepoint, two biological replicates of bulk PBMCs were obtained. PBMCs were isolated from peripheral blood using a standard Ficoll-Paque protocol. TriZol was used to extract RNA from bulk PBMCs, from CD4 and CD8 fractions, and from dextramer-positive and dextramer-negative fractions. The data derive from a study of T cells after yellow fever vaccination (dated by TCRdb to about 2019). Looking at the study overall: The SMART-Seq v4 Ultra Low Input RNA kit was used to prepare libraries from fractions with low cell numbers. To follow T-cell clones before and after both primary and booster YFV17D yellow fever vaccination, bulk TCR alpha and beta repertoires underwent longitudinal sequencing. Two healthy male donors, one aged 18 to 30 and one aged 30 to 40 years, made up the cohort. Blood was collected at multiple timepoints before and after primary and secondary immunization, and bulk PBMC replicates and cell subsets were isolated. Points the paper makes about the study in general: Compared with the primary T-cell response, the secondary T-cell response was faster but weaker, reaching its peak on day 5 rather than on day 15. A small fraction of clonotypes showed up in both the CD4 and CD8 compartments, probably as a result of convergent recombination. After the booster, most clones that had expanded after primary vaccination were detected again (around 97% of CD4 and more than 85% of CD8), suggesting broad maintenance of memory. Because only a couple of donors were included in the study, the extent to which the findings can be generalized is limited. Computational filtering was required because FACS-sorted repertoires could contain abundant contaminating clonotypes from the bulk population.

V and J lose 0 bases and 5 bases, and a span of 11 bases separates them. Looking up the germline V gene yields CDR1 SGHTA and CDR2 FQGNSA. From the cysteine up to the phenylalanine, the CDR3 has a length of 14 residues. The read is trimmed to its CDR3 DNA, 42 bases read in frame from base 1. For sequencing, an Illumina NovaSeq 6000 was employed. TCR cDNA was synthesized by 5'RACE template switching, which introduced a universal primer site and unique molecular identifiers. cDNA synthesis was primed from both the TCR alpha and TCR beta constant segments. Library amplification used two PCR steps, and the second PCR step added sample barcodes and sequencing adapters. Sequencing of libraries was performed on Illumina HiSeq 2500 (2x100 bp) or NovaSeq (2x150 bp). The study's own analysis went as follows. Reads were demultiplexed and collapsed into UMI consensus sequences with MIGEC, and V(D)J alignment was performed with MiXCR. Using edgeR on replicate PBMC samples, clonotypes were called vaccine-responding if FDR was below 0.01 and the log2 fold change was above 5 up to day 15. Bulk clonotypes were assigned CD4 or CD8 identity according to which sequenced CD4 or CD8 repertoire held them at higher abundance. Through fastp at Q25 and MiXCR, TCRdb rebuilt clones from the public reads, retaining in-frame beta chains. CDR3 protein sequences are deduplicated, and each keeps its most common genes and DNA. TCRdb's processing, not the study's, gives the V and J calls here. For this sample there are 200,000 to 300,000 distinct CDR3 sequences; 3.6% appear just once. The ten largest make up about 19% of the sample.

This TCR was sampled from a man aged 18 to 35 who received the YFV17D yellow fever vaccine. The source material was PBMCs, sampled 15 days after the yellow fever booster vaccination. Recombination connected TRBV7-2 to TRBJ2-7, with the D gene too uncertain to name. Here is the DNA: TGTGCCAGCAGCTTAGCTGGCAGAAGGAACGAGCAGTACTTC. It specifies CASSLAGRRNEQYF.